This TCR beta chain comes out of a study of cytomegalovirus exposure and HLA in healthy donors. Overall study results and limits: Per published accounts, TCR beta sequences correctly predicted the HLA-A and HLA-B alleles of most subjects. Most TCR sequences were uncommon, yet certain public TCRs appeared in many donors.

The germline CDR1 and CDR2 sequences are MRHNA and SNTAGT. After removal of 3 bases from V and 7 bases from J, the junction contained 7 bases not matched to a gene. This CDR3 is 15 amino acids long. Remarks on this clone: Its antigen is still unknown.

When sampled, the donors appeared nominally healthy, though they likely had unrecorded immune exposures. With 60 Vbeta and 13 Jbeta primers, the PCR was carried out. Study processing details: Later analysis identified tens of millions of unique TCR beta chains, some 10 million shared. Clones were read by immunoSEQ multiplex PCR, and TCRdb kept only the in-frame ones, dropping some. The V and J calls and clone size come from that table; D and trimming were worked out from the DNA. Its clone listing holds approximately 120,000 clones. The receptor was isolated from a man between 18 and 35 years old in good health and CMV-seronegative. Input material: PBMCs. This chain uses TRBV6-4 with TRBJ1-2; 11 bases line up with TRBD1. CDR3 DNA sequence: TGTGCCAGCAGTGATAGGACAGGGGGCTCGAGTGGCTACACCTTC. Its protein is CASSDRTGGSSGYTF.